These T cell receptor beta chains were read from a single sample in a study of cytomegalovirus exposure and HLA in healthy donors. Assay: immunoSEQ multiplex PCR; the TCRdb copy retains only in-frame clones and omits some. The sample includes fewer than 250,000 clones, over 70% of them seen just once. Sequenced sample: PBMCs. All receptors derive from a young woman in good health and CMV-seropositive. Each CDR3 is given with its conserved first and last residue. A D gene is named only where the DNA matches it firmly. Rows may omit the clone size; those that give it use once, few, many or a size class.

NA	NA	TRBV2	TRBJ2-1	CASSVWTEFSEQFF	TGTGCCAGCAGTGTATGGACAGAATTCAGTGAGCAGTTCTTC
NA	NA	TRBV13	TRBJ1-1	CASQGPGRGGTEAFF	TGTGCCAGCCAAGGGCCCGGAAGGGGCGGCACTGAAGCTTTCTTT
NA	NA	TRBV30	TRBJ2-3	CAWSRTDTQYF	TGTGCCTGGAGCAGGACAGATACGCAGTATTTT
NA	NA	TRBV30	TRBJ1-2	CAWSVGGVNGYTF	TGTGCCTGGAGTGTTGGGGGCGTTAATGGCTACACCTTC
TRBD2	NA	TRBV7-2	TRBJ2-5	CASSRLRGSGETQYF	TGTGCCAGCAGCCGATTGCGGGGGAGTGGAGAGACCCAGTACTTC
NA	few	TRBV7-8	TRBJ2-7	CASSLEGAQSYEQYF	TGTGCCAGCAGCCTGGAGGGGGCGCAGTCCTACGAGCAGTACTTC
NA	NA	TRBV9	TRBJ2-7	CASSVGDVSEQYF	TGTGCCAGCAGCGTTGGGGATGTCAGCGAGCAGTACTTC
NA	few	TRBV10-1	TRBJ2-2	CASSETGELFF	TGCGCCAGCAGTGAAACTGGGGAGCTGTTTTTT
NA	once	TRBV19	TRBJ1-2	CASSPKGPIWYTF	TGTGCCAGTAGCCCGAAAGGGCCTATCTGGTACACCTTC
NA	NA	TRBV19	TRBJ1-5	CASSIRGRGQNQPQHF	TGTGCCAGTAGTATTCGCGGCAGGGGCCAAAACCAGCCCCAGCATTTT